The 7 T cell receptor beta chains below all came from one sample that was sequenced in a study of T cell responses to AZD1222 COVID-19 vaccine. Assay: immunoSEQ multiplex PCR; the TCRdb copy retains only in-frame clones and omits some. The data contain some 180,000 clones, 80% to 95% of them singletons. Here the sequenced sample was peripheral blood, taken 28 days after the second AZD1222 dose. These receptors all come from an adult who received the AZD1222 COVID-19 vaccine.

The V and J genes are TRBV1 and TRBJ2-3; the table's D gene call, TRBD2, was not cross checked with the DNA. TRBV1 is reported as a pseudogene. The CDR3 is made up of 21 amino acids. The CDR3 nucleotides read TGCACCAGCAGCCAAGTGAAACGGGGGGCTAGCGGGAGTTCCCACACAGATACGCAGTATTTT. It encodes CTSSQVKRGASGSSHTDTQYF.

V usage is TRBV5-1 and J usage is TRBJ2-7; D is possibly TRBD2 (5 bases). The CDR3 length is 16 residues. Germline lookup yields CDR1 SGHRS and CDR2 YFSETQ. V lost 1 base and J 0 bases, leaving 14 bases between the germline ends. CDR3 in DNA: TGCGCCAGCAGCTTGTTATCAGCGGTTACCTCCTACGAGCAGTACTTC. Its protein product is CASSLLSAVTSYEQYF.

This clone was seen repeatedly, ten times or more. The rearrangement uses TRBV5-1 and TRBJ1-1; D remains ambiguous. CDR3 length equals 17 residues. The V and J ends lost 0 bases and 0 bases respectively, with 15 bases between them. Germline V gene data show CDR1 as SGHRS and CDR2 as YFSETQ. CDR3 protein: CASSLVSGGFMNTEAFF. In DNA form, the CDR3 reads TGCGCCAGCAGCTTGGTATCGGGCGGATTCATGAACACTGAAGCTTTCTTT.

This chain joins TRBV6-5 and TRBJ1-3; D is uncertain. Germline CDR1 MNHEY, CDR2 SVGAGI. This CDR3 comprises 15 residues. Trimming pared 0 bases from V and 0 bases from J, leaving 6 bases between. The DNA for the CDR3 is TGTGCCAGCAGTTACTCGGTTATCTCTGGAAACACCATATATTTT. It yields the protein CASSYSVISGNTIYF.

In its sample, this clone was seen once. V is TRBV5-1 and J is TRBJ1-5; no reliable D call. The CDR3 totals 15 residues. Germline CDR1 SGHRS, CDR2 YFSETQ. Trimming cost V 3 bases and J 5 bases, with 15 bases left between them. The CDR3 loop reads CASSSGEELDQPQHF. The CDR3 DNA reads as TGCGCCAGCAGCTCGGGAGAGGAGTTAGATCAGCCCCAGCATTTT. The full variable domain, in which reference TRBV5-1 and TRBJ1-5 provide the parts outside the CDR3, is KAGVTQTPRYLIKTRGQQVTLSCSPISGHRSVSWYQQTPGQGLQFLFEYFSETQRNKGNFPGRFSGRQFSNSRSEMNVSTLELGDSALYLCASSSGEELDQPQHFGDGTRLSIL.

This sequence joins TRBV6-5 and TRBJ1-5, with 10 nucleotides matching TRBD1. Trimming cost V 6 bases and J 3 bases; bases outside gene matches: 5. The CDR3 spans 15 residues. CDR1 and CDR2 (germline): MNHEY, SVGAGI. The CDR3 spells CASSSGTGDNQPQHF. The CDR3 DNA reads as TGTGCCAGCAGCTCGGGGACAGGGGACAATCAGCCCCAGCATTTT.

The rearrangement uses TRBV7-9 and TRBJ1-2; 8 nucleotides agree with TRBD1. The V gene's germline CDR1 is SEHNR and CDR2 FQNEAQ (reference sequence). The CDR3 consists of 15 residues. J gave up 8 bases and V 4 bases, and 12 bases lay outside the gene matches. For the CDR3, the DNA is TGTGCCAGCAGCTCTATTGGACAGGGTCGTTGGGGCTACACCTTC. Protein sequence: CASSSIGQGRWGYTF.